This TCR beta chain originates from a study of cytomegalovirus exposure and HLA in healthy donors. Germline CDR1 and CDR2: MRHNA and SNTAGT. This CDR3 has 15 residues. V lost 6 bases and J 4 bases, leaving 18 bases between the germline ends. Use of 60 Vbeta and 13 Jbeta primers characterized the PCR. Clones were read by immunoSEQ multiplex PCR, and TCRdb kept only the in-frame ones, dropping some. The data contain fewer than 150,000 clones, around 80% of them singletons. The sequenced material came from PBMCs. This receptor was obtained from a man aged 50 or older in good health and CMV-seronegative. This rearrangement joins TRBV6-4 to TRBJ1-1; tentatively, D is TRBD1 (6 bases). The CDR3 DNA is TGTGCCAGCAGCGACCGGGGGGGGGCGATCACTGAAGCTTTCTTT. Its protein is CASSDRGGAITEAFF.